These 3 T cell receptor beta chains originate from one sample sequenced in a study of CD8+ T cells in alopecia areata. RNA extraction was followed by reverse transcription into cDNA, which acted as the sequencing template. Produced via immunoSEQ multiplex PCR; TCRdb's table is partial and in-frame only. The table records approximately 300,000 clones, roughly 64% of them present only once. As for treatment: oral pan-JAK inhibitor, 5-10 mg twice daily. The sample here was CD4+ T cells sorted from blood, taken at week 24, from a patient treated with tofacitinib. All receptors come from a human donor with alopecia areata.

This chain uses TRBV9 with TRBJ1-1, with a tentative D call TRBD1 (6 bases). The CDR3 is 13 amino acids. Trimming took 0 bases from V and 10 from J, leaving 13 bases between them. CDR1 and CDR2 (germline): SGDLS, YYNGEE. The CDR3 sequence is CASSVVEEGGAFF. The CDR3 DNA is TGTGCCAGCAGCGTAGTAGAGGAAGGGGGAGCTTTCTTT.

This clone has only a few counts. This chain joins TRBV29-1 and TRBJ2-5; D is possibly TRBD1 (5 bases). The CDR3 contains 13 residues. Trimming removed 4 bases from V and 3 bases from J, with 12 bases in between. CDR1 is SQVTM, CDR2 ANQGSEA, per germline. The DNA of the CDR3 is TGCAGCGTTGGATCAGGGATGGAAGAGACCCAGTACTTC. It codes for CSVGSGMEETQYF.

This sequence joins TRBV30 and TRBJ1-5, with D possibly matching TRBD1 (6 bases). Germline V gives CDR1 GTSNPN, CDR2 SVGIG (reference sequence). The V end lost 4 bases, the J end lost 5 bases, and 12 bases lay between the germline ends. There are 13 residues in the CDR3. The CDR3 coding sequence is TGTGCCTGGAACCGGGACATAGATCAGCCCCAGCATTTT. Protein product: CAWNRDIDQPQHF.